This T cell receptor (beta chain) was documented in a study of blood T cell repertoires in COVID-19. Across the whole study: T cells, B-cell-depleted T cells, or PBMCs supplied cDNA or gDNA.

Method: immunoSEQ multiplex PCR; TCRdb's copy keeps in-frame clones and lacks some. The table lists 150,000 or so clones, approximately 88% of them singletons, with more than 4.5% in the top ten. The CDR3 extends over 12 amino acids. V shed 6 bases and J 8 bases; nucleotides not matched to a gene: 4. Individuals drawn from some 25 US areas were roughly 18 to 95 years old. In the 2 weeks before study entry, exposed participants met a COVID-19 case, which was PCR-confirmed or clinician-diagnosed. This clone was observed a few times. The chain recombines TRBV12-3 or TRBV12-4 with TRBJ1-2; 9 bases are a match to TRBD1. This receptor was taken from a man between 65 and 85 years old who had been exposed to COVID-19. The sequenced sample was PBMCs or T cells enriched from blood (not recorded which). The CDR3 reads CASRATGGGYTF. CDR3 nucleotide sequence: TGTGCCAGCAGAGCGACAGGGGGAGGCTACACCTTC.